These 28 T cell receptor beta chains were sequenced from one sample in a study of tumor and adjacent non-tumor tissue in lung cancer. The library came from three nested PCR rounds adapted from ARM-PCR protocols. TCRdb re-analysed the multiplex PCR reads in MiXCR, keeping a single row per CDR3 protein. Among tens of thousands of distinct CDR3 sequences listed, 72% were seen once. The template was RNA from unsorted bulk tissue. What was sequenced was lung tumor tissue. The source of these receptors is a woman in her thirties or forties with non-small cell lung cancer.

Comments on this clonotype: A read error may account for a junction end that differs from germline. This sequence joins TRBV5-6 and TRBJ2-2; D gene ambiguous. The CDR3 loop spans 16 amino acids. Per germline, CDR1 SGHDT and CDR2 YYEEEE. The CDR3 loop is CTSSLAMAEPPGELFF. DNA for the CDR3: TGTACCAGCAGCTTGGCGATGGCCGAGCCCCCCGGGGAGCTGTTTTTT.

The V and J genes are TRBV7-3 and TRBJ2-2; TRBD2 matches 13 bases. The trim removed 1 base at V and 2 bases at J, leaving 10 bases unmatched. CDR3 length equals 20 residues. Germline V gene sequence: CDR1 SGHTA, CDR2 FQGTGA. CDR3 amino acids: CASSLRLAGGPTINTGELFF. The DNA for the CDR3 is TGTGCCAGCAGCTTAAGACTAGCGGGGGGTCCTACCATCAACACCGGGGAGCTGTTTTTT.

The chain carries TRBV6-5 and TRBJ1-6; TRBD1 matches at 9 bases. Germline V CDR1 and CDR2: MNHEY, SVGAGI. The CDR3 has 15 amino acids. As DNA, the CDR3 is TGTAGCAGTAGTCCTACCGGGACAGGGAATTCACCCCTCCACTTT. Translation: CSSSPTGTGNSPLHF.

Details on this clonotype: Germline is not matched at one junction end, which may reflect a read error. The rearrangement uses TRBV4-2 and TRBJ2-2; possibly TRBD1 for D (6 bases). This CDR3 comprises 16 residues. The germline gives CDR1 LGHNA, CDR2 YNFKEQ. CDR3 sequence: CPSSHAYRVVSGELFF. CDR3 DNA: TGTCCCAGCAGCCATGCTTACAGGGTTGTCTCCGGGGAGCTGTTTTTT.

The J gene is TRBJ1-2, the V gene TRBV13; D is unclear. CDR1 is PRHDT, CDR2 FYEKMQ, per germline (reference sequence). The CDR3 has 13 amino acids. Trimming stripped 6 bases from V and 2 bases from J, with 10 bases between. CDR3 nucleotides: TGTGCCAGCAGTCTCGGCAGCAACTATGGCTACACCTTC. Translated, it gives CASSLGSNYGYTF.

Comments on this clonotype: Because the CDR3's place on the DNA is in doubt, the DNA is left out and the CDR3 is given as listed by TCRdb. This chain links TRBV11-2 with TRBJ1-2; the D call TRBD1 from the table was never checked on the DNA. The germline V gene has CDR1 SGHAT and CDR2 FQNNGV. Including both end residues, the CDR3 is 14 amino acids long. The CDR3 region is CVSSPGTQRYGCTF.

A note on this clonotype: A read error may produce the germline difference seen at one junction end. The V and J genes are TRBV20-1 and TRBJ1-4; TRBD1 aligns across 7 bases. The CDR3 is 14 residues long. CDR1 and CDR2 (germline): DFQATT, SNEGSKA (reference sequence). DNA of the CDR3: TGCAATGCTAGAGATCAAGGGGGCATAGGGGAACTGTTTTTT. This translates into CNARDQGGIGELFF.

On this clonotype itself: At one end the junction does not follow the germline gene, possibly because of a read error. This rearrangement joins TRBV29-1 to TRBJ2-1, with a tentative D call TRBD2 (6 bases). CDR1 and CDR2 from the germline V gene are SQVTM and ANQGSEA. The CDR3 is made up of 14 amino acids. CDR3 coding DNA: TGCAGCGTGACTAGTGATTTTTCTTACAATGAGGAGTTCTTC. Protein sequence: CSVTSDFSYNEEFF.

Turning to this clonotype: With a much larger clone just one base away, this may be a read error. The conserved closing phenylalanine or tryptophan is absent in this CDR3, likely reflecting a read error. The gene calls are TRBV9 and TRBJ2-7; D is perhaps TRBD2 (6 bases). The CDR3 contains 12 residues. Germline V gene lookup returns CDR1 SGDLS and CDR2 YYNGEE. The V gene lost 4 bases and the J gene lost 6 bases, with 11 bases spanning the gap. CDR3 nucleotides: TGTGCCAGCAGCCCCGGGGGAGCCGAGCAGTACTCC. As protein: CASSPGGAEQYS.

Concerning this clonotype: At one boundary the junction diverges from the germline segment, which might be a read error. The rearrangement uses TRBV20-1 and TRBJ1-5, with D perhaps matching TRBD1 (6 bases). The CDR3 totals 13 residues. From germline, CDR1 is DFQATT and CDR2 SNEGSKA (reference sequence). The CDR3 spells CSARARGGGPHYF. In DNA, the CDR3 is TGCAGTGCTAGAGCCCGTGGGGGGGGCCCCCACTATTTT.

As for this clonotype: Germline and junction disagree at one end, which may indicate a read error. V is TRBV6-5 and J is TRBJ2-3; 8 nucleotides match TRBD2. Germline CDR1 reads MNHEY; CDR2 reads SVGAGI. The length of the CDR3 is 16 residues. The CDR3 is CVSSYSGAGGTDTQYF. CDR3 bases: TGTGTCAGCAGTTACAGTGGGGCGGGGGGCACAGATACGCAATATTTT.

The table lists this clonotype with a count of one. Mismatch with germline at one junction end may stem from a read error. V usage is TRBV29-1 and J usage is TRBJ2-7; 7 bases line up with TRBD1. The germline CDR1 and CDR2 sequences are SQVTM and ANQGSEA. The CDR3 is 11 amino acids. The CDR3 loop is CSGRDSNELYF. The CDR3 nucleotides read TGCAGCGGCCGGGACAGCAACGAGCTGTACTTC.

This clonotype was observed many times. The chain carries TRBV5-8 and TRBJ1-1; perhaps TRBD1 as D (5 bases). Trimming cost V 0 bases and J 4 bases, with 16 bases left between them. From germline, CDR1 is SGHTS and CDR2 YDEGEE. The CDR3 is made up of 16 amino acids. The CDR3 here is CASSLGQGLRGTEAFF. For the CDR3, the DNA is TGTGCCAGCAGCTTGGGGCAGGGATTACGCGGCACTGAAGCTTTCTTT.

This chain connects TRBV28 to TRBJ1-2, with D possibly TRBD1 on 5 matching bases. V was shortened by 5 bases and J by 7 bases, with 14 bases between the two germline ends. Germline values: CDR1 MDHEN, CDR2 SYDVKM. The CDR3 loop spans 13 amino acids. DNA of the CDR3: TGTGCCAGCAGTCCCTCGAACAGGAGTGGCTACACCTTC. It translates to CASSPSNRSGYTF.

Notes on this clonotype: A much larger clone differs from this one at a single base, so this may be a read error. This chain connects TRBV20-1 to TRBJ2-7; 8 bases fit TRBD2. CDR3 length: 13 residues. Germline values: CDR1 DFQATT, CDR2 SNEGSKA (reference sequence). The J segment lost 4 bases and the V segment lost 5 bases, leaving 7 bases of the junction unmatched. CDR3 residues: CSALAGGLYEQYV. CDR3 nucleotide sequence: TGCAGTGCTTTGGCGGGGGGCTTATACGAGCAGTACGTC.

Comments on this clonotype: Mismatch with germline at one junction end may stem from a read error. As DNA, the CDR3 is TGTGCCAGCGGCTTAGGATTCACTGGAGCTTTCTTT. Its translation: CASGLGFTGAFF. This sequence joins TRBV12-3 or TRBV12-4 and TRBJ1-1, with D unresolved. The CDR3 is 12 amino acids.

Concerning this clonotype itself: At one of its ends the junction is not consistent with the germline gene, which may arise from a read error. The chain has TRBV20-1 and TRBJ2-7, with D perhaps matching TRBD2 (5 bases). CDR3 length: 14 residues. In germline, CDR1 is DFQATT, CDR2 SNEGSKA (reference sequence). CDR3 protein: CTASSYSGSYEQYF. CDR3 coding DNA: TGCACTGCTAGCAGTTACAGCGGAAGCTACGAGCAGTACTTC.

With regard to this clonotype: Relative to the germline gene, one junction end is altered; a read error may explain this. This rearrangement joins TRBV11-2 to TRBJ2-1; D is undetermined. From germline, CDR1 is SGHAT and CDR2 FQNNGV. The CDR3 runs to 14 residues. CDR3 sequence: CAGSIPGAVGEQSF. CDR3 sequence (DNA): TGTGCCGGCAGCATCCCCGGAGCAGTGGGTGAGCAGTCCTTC.

CDR3 loop: CASGTYQETQYF. In nucleotides, the CDR3 is TGTGCCAGCGGTACCTATCAGGAGACCCAGTACTTC. V gene TRBV6-2 or TRBV6-3 combines with J gene TRBJ2-5; no firm D call. The CDR3 has 12 amino acids. Germline assignment: CDR1 MNHEY and CDR2 SVGEGT. The V end lost 8 bases, the J end lost 5 bases, and 12 bases lay between the germline ends.

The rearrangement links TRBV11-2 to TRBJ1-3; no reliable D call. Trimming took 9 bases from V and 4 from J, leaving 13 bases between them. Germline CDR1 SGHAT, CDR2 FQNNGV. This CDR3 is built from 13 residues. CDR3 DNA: TGTGCCAGTAGCCGAGTGTCCGGAAACACCATATATTTT. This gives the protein CASSRVSGNTIYF.

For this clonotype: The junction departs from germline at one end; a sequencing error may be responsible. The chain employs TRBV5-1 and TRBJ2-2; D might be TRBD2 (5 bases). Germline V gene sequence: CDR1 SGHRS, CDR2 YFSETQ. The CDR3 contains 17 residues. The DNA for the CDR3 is TGCGTCAGCAGCTTGTACTTATGGTGGGAGAATGCCGGGGAGCTGTTTTTT. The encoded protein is CVSSLYLWWENAGELFF.

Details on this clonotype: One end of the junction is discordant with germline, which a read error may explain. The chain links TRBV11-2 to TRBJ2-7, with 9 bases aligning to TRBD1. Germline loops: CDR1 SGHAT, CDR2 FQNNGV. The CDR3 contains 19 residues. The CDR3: CASSFYRGIRDREFHKQYF. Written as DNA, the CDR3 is TGTGCCAGTAGCTTCTATCGGGGAATCCGGGACAGGGAATTCCACAAGCAGTACTTC.

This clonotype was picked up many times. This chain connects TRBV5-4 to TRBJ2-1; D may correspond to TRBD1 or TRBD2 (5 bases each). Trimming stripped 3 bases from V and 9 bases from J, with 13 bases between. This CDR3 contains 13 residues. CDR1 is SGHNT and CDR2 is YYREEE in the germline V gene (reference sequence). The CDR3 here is CASSSGPTGEQFF. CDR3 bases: TGTGCCAGCAGCTCGGGACCTACGGGTGAGCAGTTCTTC.

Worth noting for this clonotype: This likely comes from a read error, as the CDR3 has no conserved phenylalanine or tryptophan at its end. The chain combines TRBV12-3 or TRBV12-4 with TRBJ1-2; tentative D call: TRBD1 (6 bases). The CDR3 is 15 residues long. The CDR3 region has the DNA TGTGCCAGCAGTCCCCGGGGCAGGGGACCATATGACTACACCTCC. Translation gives CASSPRGRGPYDYTS.

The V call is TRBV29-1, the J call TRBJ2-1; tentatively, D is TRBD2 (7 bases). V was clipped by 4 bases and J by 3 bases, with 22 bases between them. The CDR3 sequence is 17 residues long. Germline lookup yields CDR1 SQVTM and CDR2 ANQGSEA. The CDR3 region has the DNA TGCAGCGTTGGTGGGGGAGGGGGGGTCTATGACTACAATGAGCAGTTCTTC. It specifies CSVGGGGGVYDYNEQFF.

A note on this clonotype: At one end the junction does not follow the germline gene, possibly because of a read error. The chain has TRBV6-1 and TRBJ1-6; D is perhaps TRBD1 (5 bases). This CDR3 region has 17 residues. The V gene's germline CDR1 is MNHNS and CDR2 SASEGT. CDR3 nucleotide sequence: TGTGTCAGCGTGAAACAGGAAGGTGGAGGGTATAATTCGCCCCTCCACTTT. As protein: CVSVKQEGGGYNSPLHF.

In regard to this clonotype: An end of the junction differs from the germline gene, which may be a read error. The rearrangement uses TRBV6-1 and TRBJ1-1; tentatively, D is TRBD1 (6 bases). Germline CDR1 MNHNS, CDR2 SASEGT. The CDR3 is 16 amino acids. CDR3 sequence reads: CASSESTWGGDTEAYF. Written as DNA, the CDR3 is TGTGCCAGCAGTGAATCGACTTGGGGAGGGGACACAGAAGCTTACTTT.

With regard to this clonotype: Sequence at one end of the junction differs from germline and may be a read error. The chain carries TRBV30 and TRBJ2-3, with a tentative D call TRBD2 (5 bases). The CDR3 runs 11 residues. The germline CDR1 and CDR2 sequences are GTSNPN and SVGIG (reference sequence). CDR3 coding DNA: TGTGTCTGGAGGCGCCGGGGTACACAGTATTTT. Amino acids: CVWRRRGTQYF.